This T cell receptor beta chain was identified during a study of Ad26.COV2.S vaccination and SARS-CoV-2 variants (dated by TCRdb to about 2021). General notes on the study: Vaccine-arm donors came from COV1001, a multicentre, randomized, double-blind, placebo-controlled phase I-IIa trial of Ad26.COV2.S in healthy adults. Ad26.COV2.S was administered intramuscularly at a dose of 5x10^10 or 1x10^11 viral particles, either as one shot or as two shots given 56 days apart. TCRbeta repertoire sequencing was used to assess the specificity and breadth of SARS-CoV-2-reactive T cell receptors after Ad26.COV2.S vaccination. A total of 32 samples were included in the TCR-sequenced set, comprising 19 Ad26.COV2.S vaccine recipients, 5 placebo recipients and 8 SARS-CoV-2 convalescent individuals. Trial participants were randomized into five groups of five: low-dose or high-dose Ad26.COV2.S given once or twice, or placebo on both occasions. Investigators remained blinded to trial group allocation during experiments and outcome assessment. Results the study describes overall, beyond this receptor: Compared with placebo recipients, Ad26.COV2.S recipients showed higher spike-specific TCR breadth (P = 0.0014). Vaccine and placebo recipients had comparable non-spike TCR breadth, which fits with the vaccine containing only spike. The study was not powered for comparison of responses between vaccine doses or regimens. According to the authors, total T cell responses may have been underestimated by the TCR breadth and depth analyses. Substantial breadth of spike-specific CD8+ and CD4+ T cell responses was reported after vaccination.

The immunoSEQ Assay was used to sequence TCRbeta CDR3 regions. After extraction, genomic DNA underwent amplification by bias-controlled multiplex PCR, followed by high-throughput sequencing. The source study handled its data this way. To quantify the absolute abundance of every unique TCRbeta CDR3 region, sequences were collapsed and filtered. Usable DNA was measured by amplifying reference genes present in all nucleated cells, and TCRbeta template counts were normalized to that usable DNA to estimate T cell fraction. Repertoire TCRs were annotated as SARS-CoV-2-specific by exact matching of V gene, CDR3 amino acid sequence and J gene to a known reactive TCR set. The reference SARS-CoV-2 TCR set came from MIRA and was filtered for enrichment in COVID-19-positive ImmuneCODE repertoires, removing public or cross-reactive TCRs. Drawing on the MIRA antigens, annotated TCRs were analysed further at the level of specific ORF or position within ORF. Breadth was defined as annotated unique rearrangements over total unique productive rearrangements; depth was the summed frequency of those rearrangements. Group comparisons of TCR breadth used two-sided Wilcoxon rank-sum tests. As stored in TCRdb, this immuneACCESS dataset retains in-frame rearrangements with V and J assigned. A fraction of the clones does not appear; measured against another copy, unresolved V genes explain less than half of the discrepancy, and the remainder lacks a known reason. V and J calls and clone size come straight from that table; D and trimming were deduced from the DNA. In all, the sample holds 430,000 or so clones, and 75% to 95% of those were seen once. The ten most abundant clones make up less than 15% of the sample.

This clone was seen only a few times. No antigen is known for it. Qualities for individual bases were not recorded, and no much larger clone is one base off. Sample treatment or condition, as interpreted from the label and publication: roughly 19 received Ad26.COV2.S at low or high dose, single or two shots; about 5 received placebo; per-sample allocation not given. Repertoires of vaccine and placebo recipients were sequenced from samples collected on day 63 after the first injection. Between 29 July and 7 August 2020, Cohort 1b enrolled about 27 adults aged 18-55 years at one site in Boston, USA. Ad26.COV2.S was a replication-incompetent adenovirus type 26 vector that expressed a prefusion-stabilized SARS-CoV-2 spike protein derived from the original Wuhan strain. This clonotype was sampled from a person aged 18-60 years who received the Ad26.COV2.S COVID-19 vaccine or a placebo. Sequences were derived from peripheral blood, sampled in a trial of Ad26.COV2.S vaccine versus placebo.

The sequenced DNA is TGTGCCAGCAACAGATTAGGAGTGAACACTGAAGCTTTCTTT. The encoded protein is CASNRLGVNTEAFF. The rearrangement combines TRBV5-8 with TRBJ1-1; no D gene can be assigned with confidence. The junction carries 12 bases between V and J, which are trimmed by 6 bases and 0 bases respectively. The CDR3 sequence holds 14 residues, the cysteine and phenylalanine included. Solely the CDR3 DNA is kept, with 42 bases framed from the first base. CDR1 SGHTS and CDR2 YDEGEE are derived from the germline V gene.